This entry describes one TCR beta chain. This sample is drawn from a study of T cell changes during pregnancy in multiple sclerosis. The V end was cut by 4 bases, the J end by 8 bases, with 11 bases between. The CDR3 has 12 residues. The germline V gene has CDR1 MNHNY and CDR2 SVGAGI (reference sequence). Some clones are missing from TCRdb's copy, which holds only in-frame ones; the method was immunoSEQ multiplex PCR. The data show around 95,000 clones, around 92% seen once. The chain uses TRBV6-6 and TRBJ1-1; no clear D gene. The sequencing here drew on peripheral blood, taken after pregnancy. This TCR was recovered from a female donor in good health, enrolled as a control in a pregnancy study. The CDR3 DNA reads TGTGCCAGCAGTTTGAAAGTAGCGGAAGCTTTCTTT. Its protein product is CASSLKVAEAFF.